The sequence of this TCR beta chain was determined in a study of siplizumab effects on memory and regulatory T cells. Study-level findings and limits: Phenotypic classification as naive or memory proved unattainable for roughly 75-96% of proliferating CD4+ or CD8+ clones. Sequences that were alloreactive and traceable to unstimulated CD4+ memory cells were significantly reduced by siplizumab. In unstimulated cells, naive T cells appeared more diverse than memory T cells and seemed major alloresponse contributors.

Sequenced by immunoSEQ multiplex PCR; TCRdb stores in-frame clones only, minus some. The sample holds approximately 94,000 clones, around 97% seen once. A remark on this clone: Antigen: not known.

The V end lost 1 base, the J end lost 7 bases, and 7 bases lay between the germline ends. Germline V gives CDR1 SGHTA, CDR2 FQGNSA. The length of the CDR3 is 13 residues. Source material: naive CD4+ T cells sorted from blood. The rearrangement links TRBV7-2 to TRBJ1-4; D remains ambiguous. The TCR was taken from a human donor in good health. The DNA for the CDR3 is TGTGCCAGCAGCTTAGAGAGCGGTGAAAAACTGTTTTTT. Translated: CASSLESGEKLFF.